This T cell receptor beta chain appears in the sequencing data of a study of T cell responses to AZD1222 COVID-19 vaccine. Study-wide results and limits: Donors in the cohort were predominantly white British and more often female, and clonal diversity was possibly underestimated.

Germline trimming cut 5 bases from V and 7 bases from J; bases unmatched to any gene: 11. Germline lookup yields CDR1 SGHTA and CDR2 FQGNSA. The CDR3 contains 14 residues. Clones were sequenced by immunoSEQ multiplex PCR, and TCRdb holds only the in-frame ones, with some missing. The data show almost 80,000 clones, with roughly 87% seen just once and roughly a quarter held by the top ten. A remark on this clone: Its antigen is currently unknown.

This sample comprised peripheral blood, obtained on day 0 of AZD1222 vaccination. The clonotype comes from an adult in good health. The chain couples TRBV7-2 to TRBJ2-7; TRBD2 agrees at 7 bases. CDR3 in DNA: TGTGCCAGCAGCCGGGAGCGGGGCCGGAATGAGCAGTACTTC. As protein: CASSRERGRNEQYF.